A selection of T cell receptor beta chains follows, all from one sample in a study of blood T cell repertoires in COVID-19. The protocol was immunoSEQ multiplex PCR, while the TCRdb copy is restricted to in-frame clones and leaves out a portion. The sample contains some 45,000 clones, 83% of which appear only once. Sequenced sample: peripheral blood. These receptors were collected from a man at least 80 years old in a cohort sampled during active COVID-19. Each CDR3 is given with its conserved first and last residue. The D gene is left open where the match is weak. Size tells how often a clone was seen (once, few, many) or the class of an expanded clone, and some rows leave it out.

17 | TRBJ2-4 | TRBV7-2 | . | TRBD2 | CASSYGLAGGGKNIQYF | TGTGCCAGCAGCTACGGACTAGCGGGAGGGGGCAAAAACATTCAGTACTTC
14 | TRBJ2-7 | TRBV28 | . | TRBD1 | CASKVTGGVYEQYF | TGTGCCAGCAAAGTAACAGGGGGAGTGTACGAGCAGTACTTC
14 | TRBJ1-3 | TRBV7-6 | . | TRBD1 | CASSLPDRADTIYF | TGTGCCAGCAGCTTACCGGACAGGGCAGACACCATATATTTT
15 | TRBJ2-1 | TRBV5-4 | . | . | CASSLAQGAYNEQFF | TGTGCCAGCAGCTTGGCACAGGGAGCCTACAATGAGCAGTTCTTC
15 | TRBJ2-3 | TRBV5-6 | . | TRBD2 | CASSNPGLAPDTQYF | TGTGCCAGCAGCAATCCGGGACTAGCGCCAGATACGCAGTATTTT
15 | TRBJ2-3 | TRBV11-2 | . | TRBD2 | CASRGSGTSADTQYF | TGTGCCAGCAGGGGATCCGGGACTAGTGCAGATACGCAGTATTTT
15 | TRBJ2-7 | TRBV6-5 | once | . | CASRGLGGSLYEQYF | TGTGCCAGCAGAGGGCTGGGGGGTTCTCTCTACGAGCAGTACTTC
17 | TRBJ2-1 | TRBV19 | . | TRBD2 | CASSLTSGRRAYNEQFF | TGTGCCAGTAGCCTCACTAGCGGGAGGCGCGCCTACAATGAGCAGTTCTTC
14 | TRBJ2-7 | TRBV24-1 | . | TRBD2 | CATSPGTTNYEQYF | TGTGCCACCAGCCCCGGGACTACCAACTACGAGCAGTACTTC
19 | TRBJ2-3 | TRBV7-2 | . | TRBD2 | CASSLDVGLAGGPLDTQYF | TGTGCCAGCAGCTTAGACGTGGGACTAGCGGGAGGGCCCCTCGATACGCAGTATTTT
15 | TRBJ2-2 | TRBV7-2 | once | . | CASSFFQGGTGELFF | TGTGCCAGCAGCTTCTTCCAGGGAGGCACCGGGGAGCTGTTTTTT
14 | TRBJ2-3 | TRBV19 | . | . | CASSITQVGDTQYF | TGTGCCAGTAGTATCACCCAGGTGGGAGATACGCAGTATTTT
13 | TRBJ1-1 | TRBV18 | . | TRBD1 | CAGRQGMNTEAFF | TGTGCCGGAAGACAGGGCATGAACACTGAAGCTTTCTTT
13 | TRBJ2-7 | TRBV15 | . | . | CATSRGGLIEQYF | TGTGCCACCAGCAGAGGGGGCCTCATCGAGCAGTACTTC
12 | TRBJ2-7 | TRBV5-6 | . | . | CASSRVAYEQYF | TGTGCCAGCAGCAGAGTGGCCTACGAGCAGTACTTC
16 | TRBJ2-1 | TRBV6-2/TRBV6-3 | . | TRBD2 | CASSRLRGRALNEQFF | TGTGCCAGCAGCCGCCTCCGCGGGAGGGCCCTCAATGAGCAGTTCTTC
15 | TRBJ2-6 | TRBV7-9 | . | . | CASSPRRAGANVLTF | TGTGCCAGCAGCCCGCGGAGGGCTGGGGCCAACGTCCTGACTTTC
15 | TRBJ2-1 | TRBV5-4 | . | . | CASSPQGLVYNEQFF | TGTGCCAGCAGCCCCCAGGGCCTAGTCTACAATGAGCAGTTCTTC
14 | TRBJ1-1 | TRBV30 | few | . | CAWSKDTPNTEAFF | TGTGCCTGGAGCAAGGACACGCCGAACACTGAAGCTTTCTTT
13 | TRBJ1-1 | TRBV28 | . | . | CASIRQLNTEAFF | TGTGCCAGCATTCGACAGCTGAACACTGAAGCTTTCTTT
14 | TRBJ1-2 | TRBV5-1 | . | . | CASSLEAGVGGYTF | TGCGCCAGCAGCTTGGAAGCAGGGGTGGGCGGCTACACCTTC
14 | TRBJ1-4 | TRBV28 | . | TRBD1 | CASSLTGALQGLFF | TGTGCCAGTTCCCTTACAGGGGCCTTACAAGGACTGTTTTTT
15 | TRBJ2-1 | TRBV6-6 | . | TRBD2 | CASSRSSSGSTEQFF | TGTGCCAGCAGCCGAAGTTCTAGCGGGAGCACTGAGCAGTTCTTC
15 | TRBJ1-2 | TRBV19 | . | TRBD1 | CASTPPDRGSYGYTF | TGTGCCAGTACCCCCCCGGACAGGGGAAGCTATGGCTACACCTTC
14 | TRBJ1-5 | TRBV5-1 | . | . | CASSLGQGGQPQHF | TGCGCCAGCAGCTTGGGTCAGGGTGGGCAGCCCCAGCATTTT
14 | TRBJ1-1 | TRBV10-1 | . | TRBD1 | CASSAGQGNTEAFF | TGCGCCAGCAGTGCAGGACAGGGTAACACTGAAGCTTTCTTT
14 | TRBJ2-7 | TRBV6-6 | . | TRBD1 | CASSYTGGIYEQYF | TGTGCCAGCAGTTACACAGGGGGTATTTACGAGCAGTACTTC
13 | TRBJ1-2 | TRBV27 | . | . | CASSRGGNYGYTF | TGTGCCAGCAGCCGGGGGGGGAACTATGGCTACACCTTC
17 | TRBJ2-1 | TRBV3-1/TRBV3-2 | . | TRBD2 | CASSQDSGTSGPNEQFF | TGTGCCAGCAGCCAAGATTCTGGGACTAGCGGCCCCAATGAGCAGTTCTTC
15 | TRBJ2-7 | TRBV6-5 | . | TRBD1 | CASTKSQGDVYEQYF | TGTGCCAGCACCAAATCCCAGGGGGATGTTTACGAGCAGTACTTC
12 | TRBJ1-1 | TRBV27 | . | TRBD1 | CASSASGGRAFF | TGTGCCAGCAGCGCCTCAGGGGGACGGGCTTTCTTT
16 | TRBJ2-3 | TRBV11-2 | . | TRBD2 | CASSSSRGGGTDTQYF | TGTGCCAGCAGCTCCTCGCGGGGGGGCGGAACAGATACGCAGTATTTT
19 | TRBJ2-3 | TRBV7-2 | . | TRBD2 | CASSLWTSGRYLDTDTQYF | TGTGCCAGCAGCCTATGGACTAGCGGGAGGTACTTAGACACAGATACGCAGTATTTT
16 | TRBJ2-7 | TRBV7-2 | . | . | CASSQFGGGFSYEQYF | TGTGCCAGCAGCCAATTCGGGGGTGGCTTCTCCTACGAGCAGTACTTC
16 | TRBJ2-7 | TRBV18 | . | TRBD2 | CASSPTGGGRINEQYF | TGTGCCAGCTCACCCACGGGCGGGGGGCGCATCAACGAGCAGTACTTC